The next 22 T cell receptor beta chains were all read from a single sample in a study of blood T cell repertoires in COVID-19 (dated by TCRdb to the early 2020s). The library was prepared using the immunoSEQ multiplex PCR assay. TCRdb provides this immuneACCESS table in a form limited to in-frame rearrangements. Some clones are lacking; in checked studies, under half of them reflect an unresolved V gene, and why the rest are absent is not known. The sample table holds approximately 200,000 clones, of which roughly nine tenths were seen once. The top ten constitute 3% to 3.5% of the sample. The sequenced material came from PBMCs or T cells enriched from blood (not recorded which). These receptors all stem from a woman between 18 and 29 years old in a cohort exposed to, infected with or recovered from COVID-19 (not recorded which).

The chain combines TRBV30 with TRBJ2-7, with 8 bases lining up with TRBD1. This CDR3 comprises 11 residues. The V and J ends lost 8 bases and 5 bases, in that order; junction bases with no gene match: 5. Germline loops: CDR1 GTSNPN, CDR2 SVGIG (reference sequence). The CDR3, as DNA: TGTGCCGGGAACAGGGGGGACGAGCAGTACTTC. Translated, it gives CAGNRGDEQYF.

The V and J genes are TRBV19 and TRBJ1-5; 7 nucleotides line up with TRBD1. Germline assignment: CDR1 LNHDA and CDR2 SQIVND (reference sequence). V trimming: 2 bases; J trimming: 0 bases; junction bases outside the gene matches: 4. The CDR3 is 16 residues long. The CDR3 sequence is CASSIQGEYSNQPQHF. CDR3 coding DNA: TGTGCCAGTAGTATACAGGGGGAGTATAGCAATCAGCCCCAGCATTTT.

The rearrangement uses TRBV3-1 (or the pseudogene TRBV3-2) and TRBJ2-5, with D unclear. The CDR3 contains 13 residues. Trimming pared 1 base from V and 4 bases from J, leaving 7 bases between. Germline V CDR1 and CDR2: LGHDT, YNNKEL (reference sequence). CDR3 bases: TGTGCCAGCAGCCAAGGGAGTGGAGAGACCCAGTACTTC. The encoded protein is CASSQGSGETQYF.

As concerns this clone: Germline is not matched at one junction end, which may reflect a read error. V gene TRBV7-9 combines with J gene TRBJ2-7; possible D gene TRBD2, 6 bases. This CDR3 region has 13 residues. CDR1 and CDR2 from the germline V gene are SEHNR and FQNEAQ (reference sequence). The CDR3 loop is CASSLRDSHEQYF. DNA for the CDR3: TGTGCCAGCAGCCTAAGGGACTCCCACGAGCAGTACTTC. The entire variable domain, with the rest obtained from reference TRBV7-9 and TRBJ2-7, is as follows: DTGVSQNPRHKITKRGQNVTFRCDPISEHNRLYWYRQTLGQGPEFLTYFQNEAQLEKSRLLSDRFSAERPKGSFSTLEIQRTEQGDSAMYLCASSLRDSHEQYFGPGTRLTVT.

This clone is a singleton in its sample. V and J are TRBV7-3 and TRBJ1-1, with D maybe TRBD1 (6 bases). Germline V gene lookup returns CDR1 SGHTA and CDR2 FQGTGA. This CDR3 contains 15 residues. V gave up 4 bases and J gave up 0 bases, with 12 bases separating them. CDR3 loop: CASSSGQIVNTEAFF. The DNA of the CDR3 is TGTGCCAGCAGCTCTGGACAGATCGTGAACACTGAAGCTTTCTTT.

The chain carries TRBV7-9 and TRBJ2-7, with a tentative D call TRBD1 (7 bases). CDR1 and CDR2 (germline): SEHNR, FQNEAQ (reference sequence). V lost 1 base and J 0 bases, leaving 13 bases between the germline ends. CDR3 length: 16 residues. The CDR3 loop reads CASSLGRDSRSYEQYF. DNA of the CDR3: TGTGCCAGCAGCTTAGGGAGGGACAGTCGCTCCTACGAGCAGTACTTC.

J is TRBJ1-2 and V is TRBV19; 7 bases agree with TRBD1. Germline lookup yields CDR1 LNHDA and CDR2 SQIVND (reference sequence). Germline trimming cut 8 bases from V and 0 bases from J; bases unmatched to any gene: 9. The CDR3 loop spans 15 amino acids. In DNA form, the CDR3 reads TGTGCCAGTCAAGACAGGGCTCGAGCTAACTATGGCTACACCTTC. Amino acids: CASQDRARANYGYTF.

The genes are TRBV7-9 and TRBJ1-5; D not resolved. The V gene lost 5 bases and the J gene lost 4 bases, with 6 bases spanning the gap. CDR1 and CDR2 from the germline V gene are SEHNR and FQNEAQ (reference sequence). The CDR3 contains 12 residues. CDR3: CASSVRNQPQHF. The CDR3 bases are TGTGCCAGCAGCGTCAGGAATCAGCCCCAGCATTTT.

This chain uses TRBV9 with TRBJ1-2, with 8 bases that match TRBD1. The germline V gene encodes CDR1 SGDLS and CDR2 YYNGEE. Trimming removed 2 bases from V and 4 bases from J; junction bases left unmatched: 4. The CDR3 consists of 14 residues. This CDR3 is CASSVGQEGYGYTF. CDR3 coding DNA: TGTGCCAGCAGCGTGGGACAGGAGGGCTATGGCTACACCTTC.

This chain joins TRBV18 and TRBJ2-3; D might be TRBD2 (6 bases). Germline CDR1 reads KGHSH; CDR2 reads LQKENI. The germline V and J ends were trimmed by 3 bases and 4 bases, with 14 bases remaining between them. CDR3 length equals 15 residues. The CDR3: CASSPSAGGADTQYF. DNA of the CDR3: TGTGCCAGCTCACCTTCAGCGGGCGGGGCAGATACGCAGTATTTT.

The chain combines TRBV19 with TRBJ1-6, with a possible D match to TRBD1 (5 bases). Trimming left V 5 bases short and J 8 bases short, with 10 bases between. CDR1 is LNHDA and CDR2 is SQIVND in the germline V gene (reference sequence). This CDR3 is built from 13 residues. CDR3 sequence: CASSWRGDSPLHF. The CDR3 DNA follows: TGTGCCAGTAGTTGGCGGGGGGATTCACCCCTCCACTTT.

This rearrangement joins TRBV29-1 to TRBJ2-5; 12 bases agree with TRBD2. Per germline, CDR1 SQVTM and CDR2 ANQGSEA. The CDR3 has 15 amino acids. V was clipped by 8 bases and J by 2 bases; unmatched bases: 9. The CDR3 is CSIGLAGMRQETQYF. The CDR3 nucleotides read TGCAGCATAGGACTAGCGGGGATGAGGCAAGAGACCCAGTACTTC.

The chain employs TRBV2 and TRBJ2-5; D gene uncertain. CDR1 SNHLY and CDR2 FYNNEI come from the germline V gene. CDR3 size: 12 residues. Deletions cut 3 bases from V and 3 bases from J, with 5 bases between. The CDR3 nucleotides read TGTGCCAGCAGTGATAATGAAGAGACCCAGTACTTC. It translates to CASSDNEETQYF.

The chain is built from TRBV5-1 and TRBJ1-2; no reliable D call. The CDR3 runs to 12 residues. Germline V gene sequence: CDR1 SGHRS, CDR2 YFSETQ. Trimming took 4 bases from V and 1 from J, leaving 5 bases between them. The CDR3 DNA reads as TGCGCCAGCAGCCCAGATAACTATGGCTACACCTTC. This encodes CASSPDNYGYTF.

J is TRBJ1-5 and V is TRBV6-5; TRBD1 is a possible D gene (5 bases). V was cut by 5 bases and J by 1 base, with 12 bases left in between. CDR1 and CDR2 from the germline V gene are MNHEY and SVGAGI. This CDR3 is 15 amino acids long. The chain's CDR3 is CASSPLPGSNQPQHF. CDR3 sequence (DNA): TGTGCCAGCAGTCCTCTCCCAGGGAGCAATCAGCCCCAGCATTTT.

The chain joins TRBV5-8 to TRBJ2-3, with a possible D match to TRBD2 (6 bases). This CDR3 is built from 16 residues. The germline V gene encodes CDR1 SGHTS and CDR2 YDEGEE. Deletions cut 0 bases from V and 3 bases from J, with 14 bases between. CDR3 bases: TGTGCCAGCAGCTTGGCCGCGGGAATCGGGACAGATACGCAGTATTTT. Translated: CASSLAAGIGTDTQYF.

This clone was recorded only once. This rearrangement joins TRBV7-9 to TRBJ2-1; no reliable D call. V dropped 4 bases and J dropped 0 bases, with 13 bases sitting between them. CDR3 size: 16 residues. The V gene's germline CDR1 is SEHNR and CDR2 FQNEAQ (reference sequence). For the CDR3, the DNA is TGTGCCAGCAGCTCCCAAACGAGGAGCTCCTACAATGAGCAGTTCTTC. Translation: CASSSQTRSSYNEQFF. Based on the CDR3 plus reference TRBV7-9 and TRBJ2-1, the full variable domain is DTGVSQNPRHKITKRGQNVTFRCDPISEHNRLYWYRQTLGQGPEFLTYFQNEAQLEKSRLLSDRFSAERPKGSFSTLEIQRTEQGDSAMYLCASSSQTRSSYNEQFFGPGTRLTVL.

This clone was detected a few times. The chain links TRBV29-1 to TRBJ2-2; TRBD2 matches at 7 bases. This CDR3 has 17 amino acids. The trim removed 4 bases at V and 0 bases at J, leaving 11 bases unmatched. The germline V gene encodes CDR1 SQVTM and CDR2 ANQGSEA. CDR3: CSVGGRGSGTNTGELFF. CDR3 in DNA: TGCAGCGTTGGGGGGAGGGGTAGCGGAACGAACACCGGGGAGCTGTTTTTT.

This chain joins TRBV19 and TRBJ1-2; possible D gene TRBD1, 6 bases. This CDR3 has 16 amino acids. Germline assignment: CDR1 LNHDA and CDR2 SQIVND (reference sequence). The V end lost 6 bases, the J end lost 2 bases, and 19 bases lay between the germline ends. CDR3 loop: CASSLQGPGENYGYTF. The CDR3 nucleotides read TGTGCCAGTAGCCTACAAGGGCCAGGGGAAAACTATGGCTACACCTTC.

The CDR3 nucleotides are TGTGCCAGCAGCTTTTGGCAGGGTGTATCCGAGCAGTACTTC. Translated: CASSFWQGVSEQYF. The chain employs TRBV11-3 and TRBJ2-7, with D possibly matching TRBD1 (5 bases). The CDR3 has 14 amino acids. V lost 3 bases and J 6 bases, leaving 15 bases between the germline ends. Germline assignment: CDR1 SGHNT and CDR2 YENEEA.

CDR3 sequence (DNA): TGTGCCAGCAGCAACGGGACTGACGACACAGATACGCAGTATTTT. As protein: CASSNGTDDTDTQYF. V usage is TRBV21-1 and J usage is TRBJ2-3; the tabulated D call, TRBD2, remains unverified against the DNA. TRBV21-1 is an annotated pseudogene. CDR3 length: 15 amino acids.

CDR3 sequence reads: CASDSTYSVGGTNYGYTF. CDR3 coding DNA: TGTGCCAGCGATTCTACTTACTCGGTGGGGGGAACAAACTATGGCTACACCTTC. The rearrangement uses TRBV2 and TRBJ1-2; D is perhaps TRBD1 (5 bases). Germline lookup yields CDR1 SNHLY and CDR2 FYNNEI. The V end was cut by 8 bases, the J end by 2 bases, with 27 bases between. The CDR3 sequence is 18 residues long.